Below, 9 T cell receptor beta chains from the same sample are listed, as sequenced in a study of T cells in Graves' hyperthyroidism and ophthalmopathy. From RNA transcripts, TCR beta CDR3 regions were amplified. Carried out on the TCR CDR3, a first-round RT-PCR used the HTBI primer set. From the multiplex PCR reads, TCRdb called clonotypes with MiXCR, one entry per CDR3 protein. The repertoire holds 300,000 to 450,000 distinct CDR3 sequences, 15% to 18% seen once, with about 27% in the top ten. The sample taken for sequencing was blood. The receptors were sampled from a woman younger than 30 with Graves' hyperthyroidism that later progressed to Graves' ophthalmopathy.

The chain joins TRBV20-1 to TRBJ2-2; 12 bases match TRBD2. The ends lost 6 bases at V and 4 bases at J; junction bases unmatched: 3. The CDR3 has 14 amino acids. Per the germline V gene, CDR1 is DFQATT and CDR2 is SNEGSKA (reference sequence). The CDR3 DNA sequence: TGCAGTGCCCCGACTAGCGGGAGCACCGGGGAGCTGTTTTTT. The encoded protein is CSAPTSGSTGELFF.

Points on this clonotype: A much larger clone differs by one base, so this may be a read error. V and J are TRBV15 and TRBJ1-5, with 7 bases identical to TRBD1. The CDR3 loop spans 14 amino acids. Per germline, CDR1 LNHNV and CDR2 YYDKDF (reference sequence). The CDR3 is CATRLGQQNQLQHF. Here the CDR3 DNA reads TGTGCCACCAGGCTGGGACAGCAGAATCAGCTCCAGCATTTT.

This chain connects TRBV6-1 to TRBJ2-1; maybe TRBD2 (6 bases). Looked up from germline, CDR1 is MNHNS and CDR2 is SASEGT. The CDR3 is 14 amino acids. V was clipped by 8 bases and J by 6 bases, with 17 bases between them. The CDR3 loop reads CASLGAERVNEQFF. The CDR3 nucleotides are TGTGCCAGCCTTGGCGCGGAGCGGGTCAATGAGCAGTTCTTC.

The chain joins TRBV18 to TRBJ1-5; D is ambiguous. Germline V gene data show CDR1 as KGHSH and CDR2 as LQKENI. The germline V and J ends were trimmed by 3 bases and 4 bases, with 13 bases remaining between them. The CDR3 spans 15 residues. The CDR3 is CASSPGASRNQPQHF. DNA for the CDR3: TGTGCCAGCTCACCCGGTGCGAGTAGAAATCAGCCCCAGCATTTT.

J is TRBJ2-5 and V is TRBV5-4; D is ambiguous. The germline V and J ends were trimmed by 9 bases and 5 bases, with 8 bases remaining between them. This CDR3 comprises 10 residues. The germline gives CDR1 SGHNT, CDR2 YYREEE (reference sequence). CDR3: CATGGETQYF. CDR3 sequence (DNA): TGTGCCACCGGTGGGGAGACCCAGTACTTC.

This clonotype was observed at least ten times. J is TRBJ1-5 and V is TRBV6-2 or TRBV6-3; D unresolved. Germline assignment: CDR1 MNHEY and CDR2 SVGEGT. V lost 3 bases, J lost 9 bases, and 15 bases lay in between. The CDR3 loop spans 14 amino acids. CDR3 region: CASSYAVLGMPQHF. In DNA, the CDR3 is TGTGCCAGCAGTTATGCGGTCTTGGGGATGCCCCAGCATTTT.

In its sample, this clonotype was seen many times. The V call is TRBV6-9, the J call TRBJ2-2; 10 nucleotides align to TRBD1. Germline trimming cut 0 bases from V and 7 bases from J; bases unmatched to any gene: 11. Germline V gene data show CDR1 as MNHGY and CDR2 as SVAAGI. The CDR3 spans 18 residues. The CDR3 here is CASSYSAGTGVVDGELFF. CDR3 in DNA: TGTGCCAGCAGTTATTCTGCCGGGACAGGGGTCGTTGACGGGGAGCTGTTTTTT.

This clonotype was seen many times. The gene calls are TRBV20-1 and TRBJ2-7; D may match TRBD1 or TRBD2 (5 bases each). The germline V gene has CDR1 DFQATT and CDR2 SNEGSKA (reference sequence). V was cut by 3 bases and J by 2 bases, with 11 bases left in between. The CDR3 extends over 13 amino acids. CDR3 sequence reads: CSARWDPTYEQYF. DNA for the CDR3: TGCAGTGCTAGGTGGGACCCAACCTACGAGCAGTACTTC.

This clonotype was recorded at least ten times. This chain uses TRBV7-8 with TRBJ2-7; 7 positions agree with TRBD2. The CDR3 has 17 residues. Germline loops: CDR1 SGHVS, CDR2 FQNEAQ. Trimming at V came to 5 bases and at J to 2 bases, leaving 15 bases not matched to a gene. The CDR3 region is CASSPRRLLARTYEQYF. The CDR3, as DNA: TGTGCCAGCAGCCCGAGGAGATTACTAGCGCGAACCTACGAGCAGTACTTC.